One sample yielded the 16 T cell receptor beta chains listed below, sequenced in a study of blood T cell repertoires in COVID-19. The protocol was immunoSEQ multiplex PCR, while the TCRdb copy is restricted to in-frame clones and leaves out a portion. In the table there are tens of thousands of clones, around 82% of which are singletons. The sequenced sample consisted of peripheral blood. These receptor sequences come from a man over 45 with active COVID-19.

This clone was observed a handful of times. Written as DNA, the CDR3 is TGTGCCAGCAGTGACTGGACTAGCGGGAGTAGGCATGAGCAGTTCTTC. Its protein product is CASSDWTSGSRHEQFF. This rearrangement joins TRBV6-4 to TRBJ2-1, with 13 bases lining up with TRBD2. The trim removed 1 base at V and 8 bases at J, leaving 5 bases unmatched. Germline V gene sequence: CDR1 MRHNA, CDR2 SNTAGT. CDR3 length equals 16 residues.

This clone has a handful of counts. The chain is built from TRBV9 and TRBJ1-3; weak D call: TRBD1 (6 bases). V was shortened by 6 bases and J by 0 bases, with 10 bases between the two germline ends. The CDR3 runs to 14 residues. Germline values: CDR1 SGDLS, CDR2 YYNGEE. The CDR3 protein is CASKRGLSGNTIYF. Written as DNA, the CDR3 is TGTGCCAGCAAGCGGGGGCTCTCTGGAAACACCATATATTTT.

CDR3 sequence reads: CAISRLATETQYF. The CDR3 DNA reads TGTGCCATCAGTAGACTAGCGACTGAGACCCAGTACTTC. The J gene is TRBJ2-5, the V gene TRBV10-3; 8 bases line up with TRBD2. Germline-derived CDR1 and CDR2 are ENHRY and SYGVKD. V gave up 5 bases and J gave up 5 bases; unmatched junction bases: 4. The CDR3 runs 13 residues.

This clone has more than one count but fewer than ten. The chain has TRBV28 and TRBJ2-7; TRBD2 agrees at 10 bases. The CDR3 consists of 15 residues. From germline, CDR1 is MDHEN and CDR2 SYDVKM. Unmatched junction bases numbered 5, after V lost 6 bases and J lost 0 bases. CDR3 protein: CASSGAGGGSYEQYF. For the CDR3, the DNA is TGTGCCAGCAGCGGAGCGGGAGGGGGCTCCTACGAGCAGTACTTC.

J is TRBJ1-2 and V is TRBV27; no reliable D call. CDR3 length: 17 amino acids. Between the trimmed V and J ends, which lost 0 bases and 4 bases, there was a span of 18 bases. In germline, CDR1 is MNHEY, CDR2 SMNVEV (reference sequence). The CDR3 is CASSLSPYVGVGYGYTF. CDR3 bases: TGTGCCAGCAGTTTATCCCCCTATGTTGGAGTTGGCTATGGCTACACCTTC.

The sample holds one count of this clone. This chain links TRBV11-2 with TRBJ1-1; D perhaps matches TRBD1 (5 bases). CDR1 and CDR2 (germline): SGHAT, FQNNGV. Trimming left V 2 bases short and J 2 bases short, with 12 bases between. This CDR3 contains 15 residues. Here the CDR3 DNA reads TGTGCCAGCAGCTTATTGCAGGGTAGCAACACTGAAGCTTTCTTT. Encoded protein: CASSLLQGSNTEAFF. Full variable domain (remainder filled in from reference TRBV11-2 and TRBJ1-1): EAGVAQSPRYKIIEKRQSVAFWCNPISGHATLYWYQQILGQGPKLLIQFQNNGVVDDSQLPKDRFSAERLKGVDSTLKIQPAKLEDSAVYLCASSLLQGSNTEAFFGQGTRLTVV.

This rearrangement joins TRBV7-8 to TRBJ2-7; TRBD1 aligns across 10 bases. V shed 1 base and J 5 bases; nucleotides not matched to a gene: 8. The CDR3 spans 16 residues. Per the germline V gene, CDR1 is SGHVS and CDR2 is FQNEAQ. For the CDR3, the DNA is TGTGCCAGCAGCTTAGTAGCCGGGACAGGGGCCCACGAGCAGTACTTC. Translated, it gives CASSLVAGTGAHEQYF.

The gene calls are TRBV6-5 and TRBJ2-3; perhaps TRBD2 as D (5 bases). The CDR3 is 13 amino acids. Germline values: CDR1 MNHEY, CDR2 SVGAGI. V was trimmed by 6 bases and J by 1 base, leaving 8 bases between them. The CDR3 spells CASSRTGTDTQYF. In nucleotides, the CDR3 is TGTGCCAGCAGCAGGACTGGCACAGATACGCAGTATTTT.

The chain has TRBV9 and TRBJ1-2; 11 bases are shared with TRBD1. There are 16 residues in the CDR3. Unmatched junction bases numbered 9, after V lost 3 bases and J lost 5 bases. From germline, CDR1 is SGDLS and CDR2 YYNGEE. This CDR3 reads CASSARTGGNPYGYTF. DNA of the CDR3: TGTGCCAGCAGCGCAAGGACAGGGGGCAACCCTTATGGCTACACCTTC.

CDR3 bases: TGTGCCAGCAGTGAAAACCAGGGGGCGGTGGGCTACACCTTC. This gives the protein CASSENQGAVGYTF. This chain joins TRBV6-1 and TRBJ1-2; 8 bases line up with TRBD1. Germline CDR1 MNHNS, CDR2 SASEGT. The CDR3 length is 14 residues. With 2 bases clipped from V and 8 bases from J, the junction kept 7 bases outside the gene matches.

The V and J genes are TRBV10-1 and TRBJ1-2; maybe TRBD1 (5 bases). CDR3 length: 17 residues. Germline lookup yields CDR1 WNHNN and CDR2 SYGVQD (reference sequence). V was clipped by 1 base and J by 5 bases, with 20 bases between them. The CDR3: CASSEWGGVNRGYGYTF. The DNA of the CDR3 is TGCGCCAGCAGTGAGTGGGGCGGGGTGAACCGGGGGTATGGCTACACCTTC.

This chain uses TRBV27 with TRBJ1-2; D is undetermined. Germline V gene sequence: CDR1 MNHEY, CDR2 SMNVEV (reference sequence). The CDR3 sequence is 15 residues long. V shed 1 base and J shed 4 bases, with 13 bases lying between them. The CDR3 reads CASSLFPGGSYGYTF. The CDR3 nucleotides are TGTGCCAGCAGTTTATTCCCAGGCGGGTCCTATGGCTACACCTTC.

The chain is built from TRBV6-4 and TRBJ1-2; D is unclear. V was pared by 6 bases and J by 4 bases, with 12 bases between. Germline loops: CDR1 MRHNA, CDR2 SNTAGT. The CDR3 has 13 amino acids. The CDR3 reads CASSGERGYGYTF. In DNA, the CDR3 is TGTGCCAGCAGCGGTGAGCGGGGCTATGGCTACACCTTC.

The genes are TRBV5-1 and TRBJ1-2, with 9 positions matching TRBD1. V shed 0 bases and J 5 bases; nucleotides not matched to a gene: 14. The germline CDR1 and CDR2 sequences are SGHRS and YFSETQ. The length of the CDR3 is 18 residues. The CDR3 region has the DNA TGCGCCAGCAGCTTGGTAGTGGGGATGGAGGGACAGGGTTATGGCTACACCTTC. It is translated as CASSLVVGMEGQGYGYTF.

The DNA for the CDR3 is TGTGCCAGCAGCGTAGATCCAGGGGGCGGGTACGAGCAGTACTTC. Protein sequence: CASSVDPGGGYEQYF. V is TRBV9 and J is TRBJ2-7; 8 bases line up with TRBD1. The CDR3 extends over 15 amino acids. Germline V lookup: CDR1 SGDLS, CDR2 YYNGEE. V shed 0 bases and J 4 bases; nucleotides not matched to a gene: 6.

This rearrangement joins TRBV4-1 to TRBJ1-5; D not resolved. Trimming removed 1 base at V and 4 bases at J, with 17 bases between. Germline loops: CDR1 MGHRA, CDR2 YSYEKL. The CDR3 loop spans 17 amino acids. This CDR3 reads CASSQGRASQRNQPQHF. The DNA for the CDR3 is TGCGCCAGCAGCCAAGGTCGCGCCAGTCAGAGGAATCAGCCCCAGCATTTT.